Listed below are T cell receptor beta chains from one sample, sequenced in a study of naive and memory T cell subsets. Using its own MiXCR run on the UMI-ligation and nested PCR reads, TCRdb lists one record per CDR3 protein. This sample has some 14,000 distinct CDR3 sequences, with roughly 5% found just once. Sequenced here: skin, sampled from a tuberculin skin test site. All receptors derive from an adult in good health. The CDR3 runs from the conserved cysteine through the conserved F or W. D genes are given only for firm matches. Clone size, where shown, is once, few, many, or a class for clones that have expanded.

d_call j_call v_call clone_size cdr3_nt cdr3_aa
TRBD2 TRBJ2-4 TRBV6-6 medium-sized TGTGCCAGCAGTTACTCACGCGGGCTAGCGGGGGCCATAGCCAAAAACATTCAGTACTTC CASSYSRGLAGAIAKNIQYF
. TRBJ1-1 TRBV2 many TGTGCCAGCAGTGAAGAAGCGTACACTGAAGCTTTCTTT CASSEEAYTEAFF
. TRBJ1-6 TRBV19 many TGTGCCAGTGGTGATTGGGGGATCAATTCACCCCTCCACTTT CASGDWGINSPLHF
TRBD1 TRBJ1-5 TRBV20-1 many TGCAGTGCTGGGGACAGGGCGGTTCAGCCCCAGCATTTT CSAGDRAVQPQHF
. TRBJ1-5 TRBV6-2/TRBV6-3 many TGTGCCAGCAGTTCCGACACTCGTCAGCCCCAGCATTTT CASSSDTRQPQHF
TRBD2 TRBJ2-7 TRBV5-6 few TGTGCCAGCAGCTTCTTACTAGCGGGGGGCCACGAGCAGTACTTC CASSFLLAGGHEQYF
TRBD1 TRBJ2-5 TRBV6-5 many TGTGCCAGCAGTTACGTTAGGACAGGGGGCGCGGAGACCCAGTACTTC CASSYVRTGGAETQYF
. TRBJ1-5 TRBV29-1 many TGCAGCGTGAGGGTGGGGGATCTCAATCAGCCCCAGCATTTT CSVRVGDLNQPQHF
TRBD2 TRBJ2-7 TRBV2 many TGTGCCAGCAGTGAATTACTAGCGGGGGCTGTGGGCTTC CASSELLAGAVGF
. TRBJ2-1 TRBV7-2 medium-sized TGTGCCAGCACCCCTAGCCGGGGCGGTTTGAATGAGCAGTTCTTC CASTPSRGGLNEQFF
TRBD1 TRBJ2-4 TRBV5-4 many TGTGCCAGCAGCCCAGACAGGGGGAACATTCAGTACTTC CASSPDRGNIQYF
TRBD1 TRBJ2-1 TRBV20-1 medium-sized TGCAGTGCTCCGGGACAGGGGTATGATGAGCAGTTCTTC CSAPGQGYDEQFF
. TRBJ1-2 TRBV19 . TGTGCCAGTACCCCGTCACGGGGGCTGAGGTATGGCTACACCTTC CASTPSRGLRYGYTF
TRBD1 TRBJ2-2 TRBV11-3 few TGTGCCAGCAGCACCGGACAGGGCGACACCGGGGAGCTGTTTTTT CASSTGQGDTGELFF
. TRBJ2-3 TRBV6-5 many TGTGCCAGCAGTTACGGCAGGGTTTCAGATACGCAGTATTTT CASSYGRVSDTQYF
. TRBJ2-3 TRBV4-3 few TGCGCCAGCAGCCAGTGGTCTTCGTCAGATACGCAGTATTTT CASSQWSSSDTQYF
TRBD2 TRBJ2-2 TRBV5-1 . TGCGCCAGCAGCTTGGTCTCGGGGCTAGCGGGCACCGGGGAGCTGTTTTTT CASSLVSGLAGTGELFF
. TRBJ2-6 TRBV24-1 many TGTGCCACCAGTGATGAGGGGGCTGGGGCCAACGTCCTGACTTTC CATSDEGAGANVLTF
. TRBJ2-5 TRBV2 many TGTGCCAGCACCGCCAGGGGGGGCCAAGAGACCCAGTACTTC CASTARGGQETQYF
. TRBJ2-3 TRBV25-1 . TGTGCCAGCAGTGAAGGTGGAGGTCAACGGTATTTT CASSEGGGQRYF
. TRBJ1-1 TRBV4-3 many TGCGCCAGCAGCCACCTTCTACTAGGGAACACTGAAGCTTTCTTT CASSHLLLGNTEAFF
TRBD1 TRBJ1-1 TRBV6-2/TRBV6-3 medium-sized TGTGCCAGCAGTTACGAACAGGGGAAGAATATGAACACTGAAGCTTTCTTT CASSYEQGKNMNTEAFF
. TRBJ2-2 TRBV4-1 many TGCGCCAGCAGACTCAATCAGGGAAGCGGGGAGCTGTTTTTT CASRLNQGSGELFF
TRBD1 TRBJ1-4 TRBV3-1 many TGTGCCAGCAGCCTGAGCCGGGACAGGGGGCACTCTAATGAAAAACTGTTTTTT CASSLSRDRGHSNEKLFF
. TRBJ1-1 TRBV5-6 . TGTGCCAGCAGCCCGGCTCGGTGGGGCACTGAAGCTTTCTTT CASSPARWGTEAFF
. TRBJ2-6 TRBV6-1 medium-sized TGTGCCAGCAGAGGACACCATAGCTCTGGGGCCAACGTCCTGACTTTC CASRGHHSSGANVLTF
TRBD2 TRBJ2-1 TRBV5-6 few TGTGCCAGCAGCCCCTGGGGGTTCACGGGCGGGGGCTCCTACAATGAGCAGTTCTTC CASSPWGFTGGGSYNEQFF
. TRBJ2-3 TRBV11-2 many TGTGCCAGCAGGGCGCCGGGTCCAGATACGCAGTATTTT CASRAPGPDTQYF
. TRBJ2-2 TRBV5-1 many TGCGCCAGCAGCCTAGTACACGACACCGGGGAGCTGTTTTTT CASSLVHDTGELFF
. TRBJ2-1 TRBV20-1 many TGCAGTGCTAGTAGGGCACTCCTTGGTTACAATGAGCAGTTCTTC CSASRALLGYNEQFF
. TRBJ2-3 TRBV19 . TGTGCCAGTAGTTATTTAGCGGGCACAGATACGCAGTATTTT CASSYLAGTDTQYF
. TRBJ1-1 TRBV6-6 many TGTGCCAGCAGCCGCACCCATAACACTGAAGCTTTCTTT CASSRTHNTEAFF
. TRBJ1-1 TRBV7-2 many TGTGCCAGCAGCCAGGGGCCCAACACTGAAGCTTTCTTT CASSQGPNTEAFF
. TRBJ1-6 TRBV20-1 many TGCAGTGGAACTCCGGGCCCTTTAAGCCCACCCCTCCACTTT CSGTPGPLSPPLHF
. TRBJ2-7 TRBV5-5 medium-sized TGTGCCAGCAGCACGGGGGACCTTACCTACGAGCAGTACTTC CASSTGDLTYEQYF
. TRBJ2-2 TRBV4-2 many TGTGCCAGCAGCCAGCGGGGTCTGAACACCGGGGAGCTGTTTTTT CASSQRGLNTGELFF
. TRBJ2-3 TRBV11-2 . TGTGCCAGCAGCCCCTTGAGGGCAGATACGCAGTATTTT CASSPLRADTQYF
TRBD2 TRBJ2-5 TRBV28 . TGTGCCAGCAGAGCCGGGACTACCCAAGAGACCCAGTACTTC CASRAGTTQETQYF
. TRBJ2-1 TRBV25-1 many TGTGCCAGCAGTGCTGGGGGGACCTCCTACAATGAGCAGTTCTTC CASSAGGTSYNEQFF
. TRBJ1-1 TRBV12-3/TRBV12-4 many TGTGCCAGCAGCGCTAGGGACACTGAAGCTTTCTTT CASSARDTEAFF
. TRBJ1-2 TRBV4-2 . TGTGCCAGCAGCCAAGCCCTGGGCCCGGCGGGCTACACCTTC CASSQALGPAGYTF
. TRBJ2-5 TRBV14 . TGTGCCAGCAGCCAACGACCACAAGAGACCCAGTACTTC CASSQRPQETQYF